This T cell receptor (beta chain) was captured in a study of shared clonotypes between healthy human individuals. Points on this clone: No antigen is known for it. Other DNA sequences from this sample encode an identical CDR3 as well.

The naive CD8 population came from CD45RO-negative cells selected for CCR7, without terminally differentiated effector memory CD45RA+ cells. Each of the donors was a healthy adult who was HIV-negative and had not had a recent acute infection or vaccination. Nashville, Tennessee was home to all donors, who were Caucasian adults. The V gene's germline CDR1 is MNHEY and CDR2 SMNVEV (reference sequence). This CDR3 contains 14 residues. V lost 0 bases, J lost 6 bases, and 12 bases lay in between. Using immunoSEQ multiplex PCR, the repertoire was profiled, and TCRdb retains in-frame clones only, with some absent. The data contain 2 million to 2.5 million clones, about 95% of them seen just once; the ten biggest clones take up roughly 1%. Findings of the study overall: Naive subsets generally exceeded memory subsets in estimated richness.

The chain recombines TRBV27 with TRBJ2-7, with D possibly TRBD2 on 5 matching bases. Material: naive CD8+ T cells sorted from blood. The TCR originated in a man aged 18 to 35 in good health. CDR3 DNA: TGTGCCAGCAGTTTATCGAGAGGGTTAGGCGAGCAGTACTTC. It specifies CASSLSRGLGEQYF.